This T cell receptor (beta chain) was documented in a study of blood T cell repertoires in COVID-19. V was cut by 0 bases and J by 4 bases, with 13 bases left in between. Per the germline V gene, CDR1 is SGHDN and CDR2 is FVKESK. CDR3 length: 15 amino acids. Libraries were prepared by immunoSEQ multiplex PCR; TCRdb keeps only in-frame clonotypes and omits some of them. Here the sample spans 150,000 to 200,000 clones, approximately 83% being singletons. The TCR sequence derives from a human donor with acute or convalescent COVID-19. The donor label of this sample is uncertain. Source material: peripheral blood. V is TRBV14 and J is TRBJ2-7, with D maybe TRBD2 (6 bases). Written as DNA, the CDR3 is TGTGCCAGCAGCCAAGATCCTTGGCGGGATTACGAGCAGTACTTC. This sequence encodes CASSQDPWRDYEQYF.